The clone carrying this T cell receptor (beta chain) occurred many times. The antigen is not known. TCRdb redid the calling of the 5' RACE reads with MiXCR, one entry per CDR3 protein. The sample gives around 280,000 distinct CDR3 sequences, about 8.1% of which show up once; approximately 2.1% is in the top ten. The record originates from a study of identical twins. General study findings and limits: Beta out-of-frame sequences displayed a weaker excess of sharing between twins. Cross-sectional statistics underpinned the conclusions; the same donors were not followed.

The V end lost 5 bases, the J end lost 0 bases, and 23 bases lay between the germline ends. The CDR3 has 20 amino acids. The data also belong to a second study, concerning yellow fever vaccine responses in identical twins.

Sequencing used memory (CD45RO+) T cells sorted from blood. The receptor was derived from a woman between 18 and 29 years old in good health. The chain recombines TRBV12-3 or TRBV12-4 with TRBJ2-6; tentatively, D is TRBD2 (6 bases). The CDR3 spells CASSPSPGSGPSSGANVLTF. The DNA of the CDR3 is TGTGCCAGCAGTCCCTCCCCTGGTAGCGGACCAAGCTCTGGGGCCAACGTCCTGACTTTC.